What follows describes a single T cell receptor beta chain. Its antigen is currently not known. No much larger clone exists at a distance of one base, and base qualities are not known. CDR1 and CDR2 are read off the germline V gene as MGHRA and YSYEKL. V loses 1 base of germline sequence and J loses 6 bases, and the interval between the two ends is 7 bases. The CDR3 goes from the cysteine to the phenylalanine over 13 residues. The DNA shown is the 39-base CDR3, in frame from base 1. Library creation used the immunoSEQ multiplex PCR assay. For the multiplex PCR, a mixture combining 60 forward primers for TCR Vbeta segments and 13 reverse primers for TCR Jbeta segments was used. The CDR3 region of rearranged TCR beta genes was amplified from genomic DNA with a multiplex PCR assay. The Illumina HiSeq System was used to sequence the amplified TCR beta libraries as 87-base-pair reads. As for the authors' bioinformatics: A later analysis counted some 80 million unique TCR beta chains across the 666 repertoires, and about 10 million of these chains were shared by at least two donors. To remove PCR and sequencing errors, raw reads were error-corrected and collapsed into unique sequences using a nearest-neighbor algorithm that merged closely related sequences. Alignment of CDR3 sequences to IMGT reference sequences was used to assign V, D and J gene segments. For a sequence to be retained, a match of at least six nucleotides to both a V gene segment and a J gene segment was required. Rearrangements were classified as productive when the CDR3 lacked stop codons and remained in frame with V and J, and all other rearrangements were classified as non-productive. Following IMGT convention, CDR3 was defined as the stretch from the second conserved V-encoded cysteine to the conserved J-encoded phenylalanine. Sequences without an unambiguous match to a single V gene segment were excluded from the earlier analysis of 587 of the donors. In an earlier analysis of more than 500 of the donors, a V segment was called functional when productive rearrangements were above 56.7%, and segregating when the standard deviation between donors exceeded 5%. A statistical classification framework was developed to diagnose cytomegalovirus status using the catalog of TCR beta chain sequences. In a later analysis, TCR nucleotide sequences were compared against IMGT/GENE-DB human TR gene sequences so that V and J genes could be assigned. A later analysis assigned CDR3 sequences and most-parsimonious VDJ recombination scenarios with the TCRdist pipeline. In a later analysis, each TCR beta chain was defined by its CDR3 amino acid sequence together with its V-gene family, and reads without a unique V-gene family were excluded. In a later analysis, fewer than 600 highly shared, low-generation-probability nucleotide sequences were removed to address suspected cross-contamination and a sequencing artifact. For each public chain, a later analysis derived a clonal expansion index from normalized ranks of inferred template counts within each repertoire. In a later analysis, generation probabilities were computed using a VDJ recombination model fitted to out-of-frame rearrangements, and the results were checked against IGoR. A later analysis scored TCR-TCR, TCR-HLA and TCR-CMV co-occurrence with hypergeometric tests, applying a repertoire-size bias correction to TCR pairs. In a later analysis, false discovery rates were estimated by permuting HLA or CMV assignments 20 times. A later analysis grouped co-occurring TCRs with DBSCAN, adding TCRdist sequence similarity when clustering within HLA-allele-positive subsets. Co-occurrence clustering excluded repertoires with fewer than 30,000 or more than 120,000 public chains, plus five with anomalous nucleotide sharing. As stored in TCRdb, this immuneACCESS dataset retains in-frame rearrangements with V and J assigned. A fraction of the clones does not appear; measured against another copy, unresolved V genes explain less than half of the discrepancy, and the remainder lacks a known reason. V, J and clone size derive from that table, while D and trimming were established from the DNA sequence. The table for this sample lists roughly 34,000 clones; around three quarters of them were counted only once. In total, the top ten clones hold approximately 5.6% of the sample.

In total, just over 650 healthy bone marrow donors made up the cohort. At the time of sampling, every cohort member was nominally healthy, though immune exposures that went unrecorded were likely present. The donor was CMV seronegative and was included in the group of over 300 seronegative cohort members. A peripheral blood sample was collected from each donor, and TCR beta sequencing was performed on peripheral blood mononuclear cells. Genomic DNA was extracted from the blood cell samples with the Qiagen DNeasy Blood Extraction Kit. The entry originates in a study of cytomegalovirus exposure and HLA in healthy donors (dated by TCRdb to the late 2010s). As for the study more broadly: According to an earlier analysis of a few hundred of the donors, about 180 million T cells yielded 100 million or so unique TCR beta sequences and approximately 280 Gb of sequence data. An early release that covered fewer than 750 HLA-typed donors contained around 330 gigabases of sequencing data and about 93 million unique TCR sequences. Of the approximately 400 genotyped donors, less than 85% were placed in the genetic ancestry cluster associated with self-reported Caucasian donors. The study was designed to test whether signatures of past pathogen exposure could be identified by cataloging public T cell receptors. The study used immunosequencing to profile the T cell repertoires of several hundred subjects and linked those repertoires to cytomegalovirus serostatus. A separate validation cohort of over a hundred different subjects was used in addition to the roughly 670-subject first cohort. To predict cytomegalovirus infection status, the study brought together high-throughput TCR immunosequencing, statistical association of individual TCRs with disease status, and machine learning. To study patterns of TCR occurrence, a later analysis re-analyzed previously published TCR beta repertoires from just over 650 donors and added high-resolution HLA genotyping. The later analysis used no new phenotypic data to find candidate immune exposures, relying instead on TCR beta sequences and their occurrence across donors. An earlier analysis of roughly 580 of the donors used high-throughput TCR beta sequencing to judge whether each TCR beta V gene segment behaved as functional or pseudogenic. Donor age, sex, ethnicity and CMV serostatus were compiled together with the repertoire data. A later genetic analysis took genome-wide SNP genotypes for about 55% of the 666 donors and used that subset as a discovery cohort. Every repertoire in the discovery cohort had been generated on one and the same sequencing platform. HLA typing included class I and class II loci at four-digit resolution. The number of donors typed differed by locus, with roughly 629-640 for A, B, C, DRB1 and DQB1, 522 for DQA1, approximately 580 for DPA1, and around 430 for DPB1. A handful of DR-DQ haplotypes were treated as single units for association and clustering because of strong linkage in the cohort. On average, roughly 250,000 unique TCR beta nucleotide sequences were sequenced per donor among several hundred genotyped donors of the cohort, with around 19% of those sequences being non-productive. Study-wide conclusions, independent of this receptor: The sequencing pipeline was judged likely to have produced a cluster of highly shared sequence variants as a technical artifact. In a later analysis, the rate of TCR association differed among HLA loci, with DRB1 alleles having the most associated TCRs and HLA-C alleles having the fewest. In a later analysis, most CMV-associated TCR beta chains were found to appear HLA-restricted, with HLA associations seemingly driven largely by CMV exposure. Because counts were too low, around 18 rarely observed V segments, including chromosome 9 orphons, were left out of the earlier analysis of 587 of the donors. A further reported finding was that TCR beta sequences accurately predicted the HLA-A and HLA-B alleles for most subjects in the first cohort. The authors suggested that the approach could potentially be extended to other disease states and immunological phenotypes. Immune exposure information for the cohort was limited to CMV serostatus. In vitro tests confirmed that three of the cytomegalovirus-associated TCR beta chains recognize cytomegalovirus antigens. Several of the top co-occurrence clusters appeared to be linked to parvovirus B19, influenza, CMV and Epstein-Barr virus, according to a later analysis. The cohort was sequenced for TCR beta chains only, and without alpha or paired-chain data the features that could be detected were limited. Linkage disequilibrium might explain the correlated functional status among segregating V segments, but an unknown experimental factor could not be ruled out. A total of 150 or so TCR beta chains were listed by the study as associated with cytomegalovirus. Because some donors lacked HLA typing at each locus, the association tests relied only on the typed subset. An earlier analysis of around 540 of the donors showed that most TCR beta V segments appeared in productive rearrangements either about 90% or about 30% of the time, which broadly matched IMGT annotations. Some IMGT-functional V segments, including TRBV6-2 and TRBV6-3, could not be distinguished by the 87-base-pair reads and were therefore excluded. The classifier was reported to diagnose cytomegalovirus status with high specificity and sensitivity in both the original cohort and the validation cohort. While some public TCRs were present in many individuals, most TCR sequences turned up only very rarely across donors. In a later analysis, about 16,000 TCR beta sequences were associated with specific HLA alleles at a false discovery rate of 0.05. An association between a missense DCLRE1C variant and V-gene and J-gene trimming of TCR beta chains was found in a later genetic analysis and replicated in an independent cohort. A later genetic analysis reported fewer N-insertions in productive TCRs among donors in an Asian-associated ancestry cluster than the approximately 670-donor mean. Sequencing depth was assumed to be roughly uniform across donors in the presence/absence analyses, though that assumption may not hold. In a later analysis, HLA-associated TCR beta chains were found to be more clonally expanded and to have lower generation probabilities than equally common non-associated chains. When HLA alleles, especially DR and DQ, strongly co-occurred, TCR associations were difficult to assign to individual alleles.

The chain is made from TRBV4-1 and TRBJ2-4; the best D guess is TRBD1, with 5 bases matching. Specimen: PBMCs. The sequence was obtained from a male donor in good health and CMV-seronegative. The CDR3 here reads CASSQVTGNIQYF. At the DNA level, the sequence is TGCGCCAGCAGCCAAGTTACAGGAAACATTCAGTACTTC.